This T cell receptor (beta chain) was obtained from a study of blood T cell repertoires in COVID-19 (dated by TCRdb to the early 2020s). Context from the whole study: The collaborator samples originated in the United States, Italy and Spain and spanned the acute and convalescent phases of COVID-19. Deeply sampled blood TCRbeta repertoires from subjects exposed to, actively infected with, or recovered from COVID-19 were included in the dataset. The samples were drawn from the first 160 participants of the ongoing ImmuneRACE study and from 1,254 subjects provided by 6 global collaborators. The material from the prospective study consisted of cDNA or gDNA derived from T cells, B-cell-depleted T cells, or PBMCs. Where HLA class I and class II types were available, the types were taken from metadata supplied by the sample provider, not from assay-based typing. The repertoires were released in a freely available public database intended as a resource for research on the immune response to SARS-CoV-2. Sample metadata almost always included a de-identified subject ID, COVID-19 status, age in years and sex.

TCRbeta CDR3 regions were amplified from genomic DNA using the immunoSEQ Assay, a bias-controlled multiplex PCR. The study's own analysis went as follows. Within the assay, amplification of reference gene primers was used to estimate how many nucleated cells each sample contained. To quantify the absolute abundance of each unique TCRbeta CDR3 rearrangement, sequence reads were collapsed and filtered. For each sample, productive Simpson clonality was calculated as the square root of Simpson's diversity index over productive rearrangements. The table was pulled from immuneACCESS by TCRdb, which kept in-frame rearrangements only. Such tables lose some clones; where checked, under half of the loss comes from unresolved V genes, and the rest has no known cause. D and trimming were read from the DNA, whereas the V and J calls and clone size are those reported in that table. For this sample the table gives more than 250,000 clones, of which about nine tenths were detected only once. Together, the top ten hold roughly 1.2% of the sample.

V is trimmed back by 1 base and J by 2 bases, and the junction contains 4 bases that no gene match accounts for. CDR1 and CDR2, per the germline V gene (reference sequence), are SEHNR and FQNEAQ. The CDR3 starts with the cysteine, ends with the phenylalanine, and has 15 residues. Only the CDR3 DNA is retained, 45 bases long and in frame from the first base. Enrolling through a virtual design, the prospective study's participants ranged in age from roughly 18 to 95 years and lived across roughly 24 United States geographic areas. To assign participants to cohorts, the prospective study relied on clinical history that participants themselves reported in a screening survey and a study questionnaire. Each participant in the prospective study had whole blood, serum and a nasopharyngeal or oropharyngeal swab collected by mobile phlebotomists. Participants in the prospective study had the option to provide additional blood draws and questionnaires over a roughly 2-month period. Before DNA extraction, prospective study blood samples were shipped either frozen or at room temperature.

As for this clone: The antigen this receptor binds is unknown. One base away there is no much larger clone; base qualities are not given.

The investigation overall reported the following: How much clinical and demographic metadata was included differed by source and by participant, and the metadata was provided uncurated.

The origin of this receptor is a woman in her forties with acute COVID-19. Input material: PBMCs or T cells enriched from blood (not recorded which). The rearrangement joined TRBV7-9 to TRBJ2-7, with TRBD1 matching 8 junction bases. CDR3 protein: CASSLGQGPTYEQYF. The DNA reads TGTGCCAGCAGCTTAGGACAGGGGCCAACCTACGAGCAGTACTTC.